Included here is one TCR beta chain sequence, with context. Its binding antigen is unknown. No much larger clonotype is one base removed from it; base qualities were not supplied. Using the deep immunoSEQ assay, multiplex PCR amplified TCR CDR3 regions from genomic DNA. Genomic DNA extracted from each cell subset was distributed evenly over all wells of several immunoSEQ 96-well plates, and each plate served as one replicate. For sorted subsets, roughly 200 ng of genomic DNA, equivalent to roughly 30,000 T cell genomes, went into each replicate PCR. Purified libraries were measured with a Qubit 3.0 fluorometer, size-checked on a Bioanalyzer 2100, and measured again with the KAPA Library Quantification kit. Every immunoSEQ 96-well plate was sequenced on a dedicated single-read 150-cycle Illumina NextSeq 550 flow cell. In the paper's pipeline: Because the immunoSEQ output included only junctional sequences and no quality scores, the filtering could not be the same as the filtering used for full-length reads. Sequences were annotated with PyIR, a Python wrapper for IgBLAST v1.9, and V/J genes and CDR3 were assigned using IMGT germline references. Reads with weak V/J assignments (E-value above 1e-6), missing CDR3, stop codons, out-of-frame junctions, or ambiguous translated residues were removed. V3J clonotypes were defined as sequences sharing the same inferred V gene, J gene, and CDR3 amino acid sequence. To compute the percentage overlap between repertoires, the number of shared unique clonotypes was divided by the size of the smaller repertoire. Richness of each repertoire was evaluated using RTK rarefaction, the Chao1 estimator, and Recon v2.1 estimates of unobserved clonotypes. Generation probabilities were computed with OLGA for all TCRbeta clonotypes obtained by the gDNA method from a handful of donors. TCRdb re-hosts the immuneACCESS table, in-frame sequences only. Its copies lack some clones; in the studies checked, an unresolved V gene accounts for under half of them, and the cause for the rest is not known. The V and J calls and clone size are taken from that table; D and trimming were inferred from the DNA. This sample gives approximately 92,000 clones in total; 68% of them show up just once. The leading ten clones occupy around half of the sample.

These data are taken from a study of shared clonotypes between healthy human individuals (TCRdb year 2020). Notes on the research overall: A couple of women and a few men aged 18 to 49 years were included in the cohort. Per donor, three plates each were used for CD4 naive and CD4 memory, two for CD8 naive, and one for CD8 memory. Blood TCR repertoires of 5 or 6 healthy adults were deeply sequenced to estimate repertoire size and the extent of clonotype sharing between individuals. Different laboratories and diverse techniques were used to prepare libraries and sequence TCR repertoires, to increase sequencing depth and limit assay-specific biases. Each donor's leukapheresis produced roughly between roughly 0.94 and 9.5 billion PBMCs.

The research as a whole found: Because the study included a small number of donors, the genetic and exposure-history diversity represented was limited. Estimated clonotype richness was generally larger for naive than for memory subsets. Compared with non-shared clonotypes, clonotypes shared by all four sorted-subset donors had higher generation probabilities. Pairwise subsampling indicated that sequencing depth was expected to affect the degree of clonotype sharing among donors. Sampling was restricted to blood, and TCR repertoires in tissue are likely to differ from TCR repertoires in blood. Rarefaction of sorted-subset datasets indicated incomplete sequencing despite the large sequencing depth. About 4.5% of naive CD4, more than 3% of naive CD8, about 2.4% of memory CD4, and over 0.35% of memory CD8 clonotypes were shared across four donors.

Donors were healthy HIV-negative adults with no recently reported acute infections or vaccinations. Every donor was a Caucasian adult living in Nashville, Tennessee, USA. CD8 memory samples consisted of magnetically selected CD45RO+ cells combined with CCR7-negative CD45RA+ effector memory (TemRA) cells. Blood was collected by leukapheresis, and PBMCs were isolated by Ficoll-Histopaque density gradient centrifugation and then cryopreserved in liquid nitrogen vapor phase. Analytical flow cytometry was used to check the purity and quantity of each magnetically sorted T cell population. From each sorted fraction, genomic DNA was isolated and quantified by UV absorbance on a Nanodrop 2000c. The CDR3 measures 13 amino acids from cysteine to phenylalanine. The sequence is cut down to CDR3 DNA, 39 bases in frame from base 1. For CDR1 and CDR2, the germline V gene lists SGHTA and FQGNSA. The V end loses 5 bases and the J end loses 6 bases, and a stretch of 10 bases separates them.

Sequenced input: memory CD8+ T cells sorted from blood. The sample's cell subset or site, from its label and the paper: CD45RO+ cells pooled with CCR7-negative TemRA cells. This clonotype originated in a man aged 30 to 45 in good health. The V and J segments used are TRBV7-2 and TRBJ2-2; confidence is insufficient to name the D gene. The nucleotide sequence is given as TGTGCCAGCAGCCCCGAGCATTCCGGGGAGCTGTTTTTT. It encodes CASSPEHSGELFF.